This T cell receptor (beta chain) is from a study of blood T cell repertoires in COVID-19 (dated by TCRdb to between 2020 and 2021). For context, the study as a whole: Samples covering the acute and convalescent phases of COVID-19 were provided by collaborators in the United States, Italy and Spain. A de-identified subject ID, COVID-19 status, age in years and sex were almost always included in the sample metadata. Samples came from the ongoing ImmuneRACE study (first 160 participants) plus 1,254 subjects from 6 global collaborators. Subjects who had been exposed to COVID-19, were actively infected with it, or had recovered from it provided the deeply sampled blood TCRbeta repertoires that made up the dataset. The prospective study material was composed of cDNA or gDNA derived from T cells, B-cell-depleted T cells, or PBMCs. The repertoires were made available in a free public database intended to serve as a resource for research on the immune response to SARS-CoV-2. Where available, HLA class I and class II types were obtained from metadata supplied by the sample provider rather than from assay-based typing.

A word on this clone: Its antigen is still unknown. No base-level quality is on record; no much larger clone is a single base apart.

Collaborating institutions collected whole blood in K2EDTA tubes following their own protocols. For TCRbeta analysis, collaborators shipped samples as frozen whole blood, isolated PBMCs, or DNA extracted from either of those sample types. TCRbeta CDR3 regions were amplified from genomic DNA by means of the immunoSEQ Assay, a bias-controlled multiplex PCR. Under the source paper's analysis protocol: The number of nucleated cells in each sample was estimated by amplification of reference gene primers within the assay. To quantify the absolute abundance of each unique TCRbeta CDR3 rearrangement, sequence reads were collapsed and filtered. For each sample, productive Simpson clonality was calculated as the square root of Simpson's diversity index across productive rearrangements. TCRdb took over this immuneACCESS table, retaining in-frame rearrangements with V and J assigned. Such tables are incomplete; in checked studies, under half of the missing clones stem from an unresolved V gene, and the remainder is unexplained. The V and J calls and clone size are taken from that table; D and trimming were inferred from the DNA. The sample data list some 390,000 clones, and around 87% of these were observed just once. Jointly, the top ten make up over 2.5% of the sample.

The CDR3, cysteine through phenylalanine, is 20 amino acids long. Left in the record is the CDR3 DNA by itself, 60 bases read in frame from the first base. CDR1 and CDR2 are read off the germline V gene as MGHRA and YSYEKL. Clipping removes 1 base from V and 1 base from J, with 13 as the unmatched junction base count. General findings and caveats noted by the study authors: The amount of clinical and demographic metadata varied by source and participant and was provided uncurated.

This clonotype originated in a human donor in a cohort sampled during active COVID-19. Sequenced input: peripheral blood. The chain joins TRBV4-1 to TRBJ2-3, and 11 bases in between align with TRBD2. The nucleotide sequence reads as follows: TGCGCCAGCAGCCAAGCTGCGGGTGCTAGCGGGGGGTTCGGCACAGATACGCAGTATTTT. This gives the protein CASSQAAGASGGFGTDTQYF.